The 24 T cell receptor beta chains presented below share a single source sample, sequenced in a study of identical twins. From the 5' RACE reads, TCRdb called clonotypes with MiXCR, one entry per CDR3 protein. The sample has a few hundred thousand distinct CDR3 sequences; roughly 20% are singletons. Material for sequencing was naive T cells sorted from blood. These receptors were collected from a man aged 45-65 years in good health.

This clonotype was seen at least ten times. The chain joins TRBV27 to TRBJ2-7, with 11 nucleotides matching TRBD1. Germline values: CDR1 MNHEY, CDR2 SMNVEV (reference sequence). Trimming removed 3 bases from V and 6 bases from J; junction bases left unmatched: 7. There are 15 residues in the CDR3. The CDR3 nucleotides read TGTGCCAGCAGTTTCGTTCGGACAGGGGGCCGCGAGCAGTACTTC. It is translated as CASSFVRTGGREQYF.

Concerning this clonotype itself: The DNA is omitted, as the CDR3 cannot be located on it reliably, and the CDR3 follows TCRdb's listing. The CDR3 reads CASSLFLSRADTQYF. The V and J genes are TRBV7-9 and TRBJ2-3. Including both end residues, the CDR3 is 15 amino acids long. Germline V gene lookup returns CDR1 SEHNR and CDR2 FQNEAQ (reference sequence).

A few counts support this clonotype. The V call is TRBV30, the J call TRBJ1-2; D may be TRBD1 (5 bases). The CDR3 contains 13 residues. Germline V gene lookup returns CDR1 GTSNPN and CDR2 SVGIG (reference sequence). V was trimmed by 0 bases and J by 8 bases, leaving 13 bases between them. As DNA, the CDR3 is TGTGCCTGGAGTGTACTTGGGGCGGGAGGCTACACCTTC. It yields the protein CAWSVLGAGGYTF. Full variable domain (missing parts from reference TRBV30 and TRBJ1-2): SQTIHQWPATLVQPVGSPLSLECTVEGTSNPNLYWYRQAAGRGLQLLFYSVGIGQISSEVPQNLSASRPQDRQFILSSKKLLLSDSGFYLCAWSVLGAGGYTFGSGTRLTVV.

This clonotype has a count of ten or more. No conserved phenylalanine or tryptophan ends this CDR3, so it is likely a read error. This chain joins TRBV10-3 and TRBJ2-1; D may be TRBD2 (5 bases). V gave up 3 bases and J gave up 6 bases, with 12 bases separating them. Germline values: CDR1 ENHRY, CDR2 SYGVKD. The CDR3 extends over 14 amino acids. The CDR3 DNA is TGTGCCATCAGTGATTTACTAGTCGCCAATGAGCAGTTCCTC. Translation: CAISDLLVANEQFL.

CDR3 bases: TGTGCCAGCAGACGACTAGCGGGAGGGGGTGGTTACGAGCAGTACTTC. It codes for CASRRLAGGGGYEQYF. This sequence joins TRBV12-3 or TRBV12-4 and TRBJ2-7; the match to TRBD2 covers 14 bases. The CDR3 has 16 residues. V gave up 6 bases and J gave up 4 bases; unmatched junction bases: 8.

This clonotype showed up many times. The gene calls are TRBV4-3 and TRBJ2-3, with no clear D. The CDR3 loop spans 17 amino acids. V was pared by 4 bases and J by 0 bases, with 17 bases between. Germline V lookup: CDR1 LGHNA, CDR2 YSLEER. In DNA form, the CDR3 reads TGCGCCAGCAGCCGATCCCGATCTTGGCGGAGCACAGATACGCAGTATTTT. It is translated as CASSRSRSWRSTDTQYF.

The chain couples TRBV7-8 to TRBJ2-5; 9 bases line up with TRBD2. The CDR3 consists of 17 residues. The germline V gene has CDR1 SGHVS and CDR2 FQNEAQ. V shed 3 bases and J 6 bases; nucleotides not matched to a gene: 14. For the CDR3, the DNA is TGTGCCAGCAGCTTCTCCTTCGCGCGGGAGGGTGTAAAGACCCAGTACTTC. Its translation is CASSFSFAREGVKTQYF.

This clonotype came up many times. This rearrangement joins TRBV29-1 to TRBJ2-6, with D unclear. The CDR3 totals 12 residues. Deletions cut 7 bases from V and 2 bases from J, with 6 bases between. Germline CDR1 and CDR2: SQVTM and ANQGSEA. The CDR3 here is CSAATGANVLTF. The CDR3 DNA follows: TGCAGCGCTGCTACTGGGGCCAACGTCCTGACTTTC.

In this sample, this clonotype turned up many times. This chain links TRBV29-1 with TRBJ2-1; 10 bases agree with TRBD2. This CDR3 spans 14 amino acids. Germline values: CDR1 SQVTM, CDR2 ANQGSEA. Germline trimming cut 6 bases from V and 7 bases from J; bases unmatched to any gene: 9. The CDR3, as DNA: TGCAGCGTCTCCGGGACTAGCGCGAGGAATGAGCAGTTCTTC. It is translated as CSVSGTSARNEQFF.

The chain carries TRBV5-6 and TRBJ2-3; TRBD2 agrees at 10 bases. The V and J ends lost 2 bases and 3 bases, in that order; junction bases with no gene match: 6. Germline-derived CDR1 and CDR2 are SGHDT and YYEEEE. This CDR3 has 16 residues. The CDR3 coding sequence is TGTGCCAGCAGCTTTGTTAGCGGGGGGCCAACAGATACGCAGTATTTT. The encoded protein is CASSFVSGGPTDTQYF.

V and J are TRBV18 and TRBJ1-1; D unclear. The ends were cut back, 2 bases at V and 3 bases at J, with 13 bases in the middle. The germline V gene has CDR1 KGHSH and CDR2 LQKENI. The CDR3 spans 15 residues. Here the CDR3 reads CASSPAINDYTEAFF. DNA for the CDR3: TGTGCCAGCTCACCAGCAATAAATGATTACACTGAAGCTTTCTTT.

The chain recombines TRBV27 with TRBJ2-1, with 9 bases aligning to TRBD1. The CDR3 sequence is 13 residues long. J lost 9 bases, V lost 6 bases, and 6 bases had no gene match. Germline V CDR1 and CDR2: MNHEY, SMNVEV (reference sequence). The CDR3 spells CASSRDRVAEQFF. CDR3 nucleotide sequence: TGTGCCAGCAGCCGGGACAGGGTGGCTGAGCAGTTCTTC.

The chain is built from TRBV7-6 and TRBJ1-1; TRBD1 agrees at 7 bases. With V trimmed by 4 bases and J by 6 bases, 17 bases remained unmatched. This CDR3 comprises 17 residues. Germline CDR1 SGHVS, CDR2 FNYEAQ. The CDR3 sequence is CASSSPYRGRSAPEAFF. The CDR3 coding sequence is TGTGCCAGCAGCTCACCGTACAGGGGACGTTCGGCCCCTGAAGCTTTCTTT.

A few counts support this clonotype. The chain combines TRBV20-1 with TRBJ1-5; 7 bases are shared with TRBD1. J lost 5 bases, V lost 3 bases, and 10 bases had no gene match. The CDR3 is 15 residues long. Germline V gene lookup returns CDR1 DFQATT and CDR2 SNEGSKA (reference sequence). The CDR3 DNA sequence: TGCAGTGCTAGTGCTTCGACAGGGATTGATCAGCCCCAGCATTTT. Its protein is CSASASTGIDQPQHF.

V is TRBV19 and J is TRBJ2-1; maybe TRBD2 (5 bases). V lost 3 bases, J lost 4 bases, and 13 bases lay in between. The CDR3 runs to 15 residues. Germline CDR1 and CDR2: LNHDA and SQIVND (reference sequence). CDR3 in DNA: TGTGCCAGTAGTATTGTTAGCGTAGGGTACAATGAGCAGTTCTTC. Its translation: CASSIVSVGYNEQFF.

This clonotype was seen a few times. The CDR3, as DNA: TGTGCCAGCAGAGACTGGGGGCGCGGGCAGTTCTTC. This gives the protein CASRDWGRGQFF. The gene calls are TRBV6-2 or TRBV6-3 and TRBJ2-1; D is possibly TRBD1 (6 bases). Germline lookup yields CDR1 MNHEY and CDR2 SVGEGT. The length of the CDR3 is 12 residues. V gave up 6 bases and J gave up 12 bases, with 15 bases separating them.

This clonotype was counted at least ten times. The chain is built from TRBV5-4 and TRBJ2-3; no definite D call. The CDR3 contains 13 residues. Trimming stripped 2 bases from V and 2 bases from J, with 6 bases between. Germline values: CDR1 SGHNT, CDR2 YYREEE (reference sequence). The CDR3 bases are TGTGCCAGCAGCTTTCGTTTCACAGATACGCAGTATTTT. It is translated as CASSFRFTDTQYF. The full variable domain, completed using reference TRBV5-4 and TRBJ2-3, is ETGVTQSPTHLIKTRGQQVTLRCSSQSGHNTVSWYQQALGQGPQFIFQYYREEENGRGNFPPRFSGLQFPNYSSELNVNALELDDSALYLCASSFRFTDTQYFGPGTRLTVL.

The chain couples TRBV18 to TRBJ2-5; D not certain. Trimming pared 8 bases from V and 1 base from J, leaving 11 bases between. CDR1 and CDR2 (germline): KGHSH, LQKENI. The CDR3 is 13 amino acids. CDR3 DNA: TGTGCCAGCCTACAGTCTTTCCAAGAGACCCAGTACTTC. This codes for CASLQSFQETQYF. The variable domain in full, completed from reference TRBV18 and TRBJ2-5, reads NAGVMQNPRHLVRRRGQEARLRCSPMKGHSHVYWYRQLPEEGLKFMVYLQKENIIDESGMPKERFSAEFPKEGPSILRIQQVVRGDSAAYFCASLQSFQETQYFGPGTRLLVL.

Only a few counts were recorded for this clonotype. This chain links TRBV4-1 with TRBJ2-1; D gene uncertain. V was clipped by 0 bases and J by 7 bases, with 4 bases between them. The CDR3 is 12 amino acids. Germline assignment: CDR1 MGHRA and CDR2 YSYEKL. The CDR3 spells CASSQEINEQFF. CDR3 nucleotides: TGCGCCAGCAGCCAAGAGATAAATGAGCAGTTCTTC.

The chain carries TRBV29-1 and TRBJ2-7; 9 bases line up with TRBD2. This CDR3 is 12 amino acids long. The germline CDR1 and CDR2 sequences are SQVTM and ANQGSEA. V was clipped by 4 bases and J by 5 bases; unmatched bases: 3. CDR3 in amino acids: CSVAGTSNEQYF. The CDR3 nucleotides read TGCAGCGTTGCCGGGACTAGCAACGAGCAGTACTTC.

V and J are TRBV4-3 and TRBJ2-1, with TRBD1 matching over 9 bases. V shed 4 bases and J 6 bases; nucleotides not matched to a gene: 7. In germline, CDR1 is LGHNA, CDR2 YSLEER. The CDR3 runs to 15 residues. The CDR3 DNA reads as TGCGCCAGCAGCCGGGGACAGGGTAGGTCCAATGAGCAGTTCTTC. Its translation: CASSRGQGRSNEQFF.

This clonotype was seen many times. In DNA form, the CDR3 reads TGTGCCAGCAGCCAAGATGAACGGGGGAGCTCCTACAATGAGCAGTTCTTC. Encoded protein: CASSQDERGSSYNEQFF. The rearrangement links TRBV4-2 to TRBJ2-1; D might be TRBD2 (6 bases). The CDR3 runs 17 residues. Germline assignment: CDR1 LGHNA and CDR2 YNFKEQ. Trimming pared 0 bases from V and 0 bases from J, leaving 12 bases between.

This chain uses TRBV12-3 or TRBV12-4 with TRBJ2-7; TRBD1 aligns across 8 bases. CDR3 length: 14 amino acids. With V trimmed by 6 bases and J by 0 bases, 4 bases remained unmatched. The CDR3 nucleotides read TGTGCCAGCAGCCCGGACAGGGACTCCTACGAGCAGTACTTC. Protein sequence: CASSPDRDSYEQYF.

The V and J genes are TRBV28 and TRBJ2-7; 11 nucleotides match TRBD2. CDR3 length: 18 amino acids. V was clipped by 1 base and J by 2 bases; unmatched bases: 10. Germline V gene lookup returns CDR1 MDHEN and CDR2 SYDVKM. CDR3 nucleotides: TGTGCCAGCAGTTTATTTGTGTCTAGCGGGAGGTACCCCTACGAGCAGTACTTC. This codes for CASSLFVSSGRYPYEQYF.